The clone carrying this TCR beta chain was seen ten or more times. The antigen remains unidentified. Germline CDR1 is SGHVS and CDR2 is FQNEAQ. The CDR3 consists of 14 residues. V shed 5 bases and J shed 3 bases, with 14 bases lying between them. This sample is drawn from a study of T cells in Graves' hyperthyroidism and ophthalmopathy. Study-level background: Peripheral blood draws took place at initial diagnosis, ahead of any treatment. Study results and caveats: Among clonotypes expanded in thyroid above 0.001, most were also found in blood.

RNA transcripts served as the template for amplifying TCR beta CDR3 regions. Using the HTBI primer set, a first-round RT-PCR was run on the TCR CDR3. TCRdb redid the calling of the multiplex PCR reads with MiXCR, one entry per CDR3 protein. The sample records about 690,000 distinct CDR3 sequences, 17% being singletons. Absent ophthalmopathy progression within 18 months defined stable Graves' hyperthyroidism. Uncontrolled infection, other autoimmune disease, pregnancy or lactation excluded patients. Sequencing was carried out using blood. The clonotype comes from a man aged 45-65 years with Graves' hyperthyroidism. The chain has TRBV7-8 and TRBJ2-7; D gene uncertain. The CDR3 DNA reads as TGTGCCAGCAGCCCCGGTATGGTATTCTACGAGCAGTACTTC. Translated: CASSPGMVFYEQYF. Together with reference TRBV7-8 and TRBJ2-7, the CDR3 gives the full variable domain: GAGVSQSPRYKVAKRGQDVALRCDPISGHVSLFWYQQALGQGPEFLTYFQNEAQLDKSGLPSDRFFAERPEGSVSTLKIQRTQQEDSAVYLCASSPGMVFYEQYFGPGTRLTVT.